This T cell receptor beta chain was captured in a study of Graves' ophthalmopathy and Graves' hyperthyroidism. RNA transcripts were the source from which TCR beta CDR3 regions were amplified. Second-round multiplex PCR came after first-round RT-PCR with HTBI primers. MiXCR, run by TCRdb on the multiplex PCR reads, gives a single entry per CDR3 protein. The data hold about 700,000 distinct CDR3 sequences, with roughly two fifths observed a single time. The table lists this clonotype with a few counts. Its antigen remains unknown. The junction departs from germline at one end; a sequencing error may be responsible. A volume of 8 to 10 ml of fresh peripheral blood supplied the PBMCs. Notes on the study in general: Appearing in blood as well were most expanded thyroid clonotypes above 0.001 frequency.

The clonotype originates from an adult man with Graves' ophthalmopathy. The sequencing input was peripheral blood.

In nucleotides, the CDR3 is TGTGCCAGCAGTTACTCAACAGGGGGTGACTATGGCTACACCTTC. Translating gives CASSYSTGGDYGYTF. The chain links TRBV10-3 to TRBJ1-2, with TRBD1 identical over 8 bases. The CDR3 has 15 residues. The germline CDR1 and CDR2 sequences are ENHRY and SYGVKD.